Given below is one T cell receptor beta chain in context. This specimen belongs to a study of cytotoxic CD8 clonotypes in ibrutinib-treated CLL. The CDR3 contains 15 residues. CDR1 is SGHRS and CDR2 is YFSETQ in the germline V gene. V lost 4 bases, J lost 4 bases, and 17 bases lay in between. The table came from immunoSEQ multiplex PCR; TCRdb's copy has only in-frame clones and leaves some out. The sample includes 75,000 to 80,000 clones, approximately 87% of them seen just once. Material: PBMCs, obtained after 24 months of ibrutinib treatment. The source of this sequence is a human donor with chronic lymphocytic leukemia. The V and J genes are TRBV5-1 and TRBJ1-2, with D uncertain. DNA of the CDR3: TGCGCCAGCAGCCTCTCCGGCGGAAGAACCTATGGCTACACCTTC. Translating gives CASSLSGGRTYGYTF.